This passage covers 7 T cell receptor beta chains from one sample sequenced in a study of blood T cell repertoires in COVID-19. Repertoires were generated with immunoSEQ multiplex PCR, while TCRdb's copy carries only in-frame clones and drops some. The repertoire holds some 300,000 clones, roughly 90% seen once, with approximately 2% in the top ten. The sample was peripheral blood. These receptors were taken from a man aged 18 to 29 with active or convalescent COVID-19.

This rearrangement joins TRBV4-3 to TRBJ2-3; TRBD2 might be the D (7 bases). This CDR3 spans 15 amino acids. Germline assignment: CDR1 LGHNA and CDR2 YSLEER. V was trimmed by 1 base and J by 4 bases, leaving 12 bases between them. The CDR3 DNA sequence: TGCGCCAGCAGCCAAGTCCGCGGGGGCGCAGATACGCAGTATTTT. Protein sequence: CASSQVRGGADTQYF.

This clone occurred once. The J gene is TRBJ2-1, the V gene TRBV10-1; D is perhaps TRBD2 (5 bases). V was cut by 1 base and J by 8 bases, with 9 bases left in between. The V gene's germline CDR1 is WNHNN and CDR2 SYGVQD (reference sequence). This CDR3 is 13 amino acids long. CDR3 sequence: CASSEWEMDEQFF. The CDR3 DNA reads TGCGCCAGCAGTGAGTGGGAGATGGATGAGCAGTTCTTC.

This chain links TRBV4-1 with TRBJ2-7; D possibly corresponds to TRBD1 (5 bases). Deletions cut 7 bases from V and 2 bases from J, with 15 bases between. Germline-derived CDR1 and CDR2 are MGHRA and YSYEKL. The CDR3 loop spans 14 amino acids. This CDR3 is CASTRSQGAYEQYF. DNA for the CDR3: TGCGCCAGCACCCGAAGTCAAGGGGCCTACGAGCAGTACTTC.

The chain links TRBV25-1 to TRBJ2-3, with 11 bases that match TRBD2. CDR1 and CDR2 (germline): MGHDK, SYGVNS. The CDR3 has 16 residues. Germline trimming cut 6 bases from V and 0 bases from J; bases unmatched to any gene: 5. The CDR3 reads CASRGGLAASTDTQYF. In DNA, the CDR3 is TGTGCCAGCAGGGGGGGACTAGCGGCTAGCACAGATACGCAGTATTTT.

This chain uses TRBV28 with TRBJ1-6, with D possibly TRBD1 on 5 matching bases. V lost 4 bases and J 7 bases, leaving 8 bases between the germline ends. This CDR3 comprises 13 residues. Germline V gene data show CDR1 as MDHEN and CDR2 as SYDVKM. The CDR3 reads CASSSTENSPLHF. For the CDR3, the DNA is TGTGCCAGCAGTTCGACAGAGAATTCACCCCTCCACTTT.

The chain is built from TRBV6-5 and TRBJ2-2; D remains unclear. The CDR3 covers 15 residues. V was clipped by 5 bases and J by 6 bases, with 16 bases between them. Germline assignment: CDR1 MNHEY and CDR2 SVGAGI. The CDR3 loop is CASSHNPDGAGELFF. CDR3 DNA: TGTGCCAGCAGTCACAACCCAGACGGAGCCGGGGAGCTGTTTTTT.

This clone was seen a single time. The gene calls are TRBV13 and TRBJ2-7; D gene unclear. Germline assignment: CDR1 PRHDT and CDR2 FYEKMQ (reference sequence). Trimming removed 4 bases from V and 0 bases from J, with 16 bases in between. CDR3 size: 16 residues. The CDR3 sequence is CASSWVFGESSYEQYF. The CDR3 DNA is TGTGCCAGCAGCTGGGTTTTCGGAGAGAGCTCCTACGAGCAGTACTTC. Combining the CDR3 with reference TRBV13 and TRBJ2-7 gives the whole variable domain AAGVIQSPRHLIKEKRETATLKCYPIPRHDTVYWYQQGPGQDPQFLISFYEKMQSDKGSIPDRFSAQQFSDYHSELNMSSLELGDSALYFCASSWVFGESSYEQYFGPGTRLTVT.